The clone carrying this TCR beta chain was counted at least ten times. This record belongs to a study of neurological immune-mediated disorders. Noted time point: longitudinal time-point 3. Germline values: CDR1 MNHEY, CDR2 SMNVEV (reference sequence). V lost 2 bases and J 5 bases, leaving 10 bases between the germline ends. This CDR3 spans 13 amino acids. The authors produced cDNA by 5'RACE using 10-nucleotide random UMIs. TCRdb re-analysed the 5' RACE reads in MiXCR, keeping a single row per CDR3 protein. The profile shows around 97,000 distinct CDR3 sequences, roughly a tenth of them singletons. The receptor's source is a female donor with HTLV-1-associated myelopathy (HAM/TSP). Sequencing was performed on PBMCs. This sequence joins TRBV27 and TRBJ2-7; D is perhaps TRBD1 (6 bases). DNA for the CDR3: TGTGCCAGCAGTTTAGTGGGGGCAGACGAGCAGTACTTC. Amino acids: CASSLVGADEQYF.